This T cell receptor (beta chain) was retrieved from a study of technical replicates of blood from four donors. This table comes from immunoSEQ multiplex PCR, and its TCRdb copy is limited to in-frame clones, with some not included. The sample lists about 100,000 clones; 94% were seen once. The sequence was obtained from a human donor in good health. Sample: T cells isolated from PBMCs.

The DNA of the CDR3 is TGTGCCACCAGCAGAGGGTCTAGCGGACAAGAGACCCAGTACTTC. The encoded protein is CATSRGSSGQETQYF. The chain combines TRBV15 with TRBJ2-5; TRBD2 aligns across 7 bases. J lost 2 bases, V lost 1 base, and 4 bases had no gene match. Germline V gene lookup returns CDR1 LNHNV and CDR2 YYDKDF (reference sequence). This CDR3 spans 15 amino acids.